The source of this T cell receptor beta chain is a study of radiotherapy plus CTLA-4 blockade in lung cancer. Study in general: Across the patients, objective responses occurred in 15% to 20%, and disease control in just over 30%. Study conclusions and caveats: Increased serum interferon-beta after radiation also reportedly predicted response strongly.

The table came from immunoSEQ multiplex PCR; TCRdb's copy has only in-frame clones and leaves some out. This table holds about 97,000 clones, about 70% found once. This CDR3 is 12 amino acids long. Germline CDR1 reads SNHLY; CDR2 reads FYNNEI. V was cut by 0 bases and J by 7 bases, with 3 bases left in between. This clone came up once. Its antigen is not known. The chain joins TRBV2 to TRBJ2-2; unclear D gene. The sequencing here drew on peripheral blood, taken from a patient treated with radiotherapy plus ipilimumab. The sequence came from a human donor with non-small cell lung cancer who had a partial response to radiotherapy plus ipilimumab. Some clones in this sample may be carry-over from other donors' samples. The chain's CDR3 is CASSEAYGELFF. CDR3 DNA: TGTGCCAGCAGTGAAGCCTACGGGGAGCTGTTTTTT.